These 8 T cell receptor beta chains were all obtained from the same sample, sequenced in a study of blood T cell repertoires in COVID-19. The table came from immunoSEQ multiplex PCR; TCRdb's copy has only in-frame clones and leaves some out. This sample yields 350,000 to 500,000 clones, of which about 88% are seen a single time; roughly 1.4% belongs to the top ten. Input material: PBMCs or T cells enriched from blood (not recorded which). Receptors were obtained from a woman younger than 35 who had been exposed to COVID-19.

The CDR3 sequence: CASSSLTSGTDTQYF. DNA for the CDR3: TGTGCCAGCAGTTCCCTGACTAGCGGAACAGATACGCAGTATTTT. This chain uses TRBV6-2 or TRBV6-3 with TRBJ2-3; 9 bases map to TRBD2. J gave up 3 bases and V 4 bases, and 5 bases lay outside the gene matches. The CDR3 is 15 amino acids. Germline V gene data show CDR1 as MNHEY and CDR2 as SVGEGT.

The V call is TRBV19, the J call TRBJ2-1; a weak D match, TRBD1 (6 bases). Germline V gene sequence: CDR1 LNHDA, CDR2 SQIVND (reference sequence). Trimming took off 1 base at V and 3 bases at J, with 10 bases between the two ends. The CDR3 is 15 residues long. CDR3 bases: TGTGCCAGTAGTATAGGTCCGACAGGCTACAATGAGCAGTTCTTC. Amino acids: CASSIGPTGYNEQFF.

The chain joins TRBV4-2 to TRBJ2-7; the match to TRBD2 covers 13 bases. The CDR3 contains 17 residues. After removal of 3 bases from V and 4 bases from J, the junction contained 9 bases not matched to a gene. Germline V CDR1 and CDR2: LGHNA, YNFKEQ. CDR3 region: CASSHDGLAGVSYEQYF. In nucleotides, the CDR3 is TGTGCCAGCAGCCACGATGGACTAGCGGGAGTTTCATACGAGCAGTACTTC.

The chain couples TRBV11-3 to TRBJ2-2; the D gene is possibly TRBD2 (6 bases). V was shortened by 3 bases and J by 4 bases, with 12 bases between the two germline ends. Germline values: CDR1 SGHNT, CDR2 YENEEA. The CDR3 has 15 residues. In DNA, the CDR3 is TGTGCCAGCAGCTTGGCGGGGAAAACCACCGGGGAGCTGTTTTTT. It yields the protein CASSLAGKTTGELFF.

The chain has TRBV2 and TRBJ1-4; no clear D. The CDR3 covers 15 residues. V lost 1 base and J 2 bases, leaving 8 bases between the germline ends. Germline CDR1 and CDR2: SNHLY and FYNNEI. CDR3 sequence: CASSEGGLTNEKLFF. The DNA of the CDR3 is TGTGCCAGCAGTGAAGGAGGGCTGACTAATGAAAAACTGTTTTTT.

This chain connects TRBV6-5 to TRBJ1-1; tentatively, D is TRBD1 (5 bases). The CDR3 consists of 15 residues. V was pared by 7 bases and J by 1 base, with 16 bases between. Germline assignment: CDR1 MNHEY and CDR2 SVGAGI. The CDR3 loop is CASIYGGGSNTEAFF. The CDR3 DNA reads TGTGCCAGCATCTACGGGGGGGGATCGAACACTGAAGCTTTCTTT.

The chain is built from TRBV15 and TRBJ2-7, with 14 bases identical to TRBD2. In germline, CDR1 is LNHNV, CDR2 YYDKDF (reference sequence). The CDR3 contains 20 residues. Unmatched junction bases numbered 11, after V lost 1 base and J lost 0 bases. The CDR3 region is CATSRGPGTSGRTSSYEQYF. Written as DNA, the CDR3 is TGTGCCACCAGCAGAGGACCCGGGACTAGCGGGAGAACGAGCTCCTACGAGCAGTACTTC.

To note about this clone: This sample also contains other DNA sequences that code for the same CDR3. V and J are TRBV28 and TRBJ2-7; tentatively, D is TRBD2 (5 bases). Germline assignment: CDR1 MDHEN and CDR2 SYDVKM. This CDR3 region has 11 residues. Deletions cut 4 bases from V and 5 bases from J, with 6 bases between. CDR3 protein: CASSSRDEQYF. In DNA form, the CDR3 reads TGTGCCAGCAGTTCGCGGGACGAGCAGTACTTC.